A single sample is the source of the 8 T cell receptor beta chains below, sequenced in a study of tumor and adjacent non-tumor tissue in lung cancer listed by TCRdb under 2018. Library preparation employed multiplex PCR. The data were produced on an Illumina HiSeq 2500. TCRbeta libraries were constructed through three rounds of nested PCR with primers (Table S4) according to protocols modified from ARM-PCR. Through fastp at Q25 and MiXCR, TCRdb rebuilt clones from the public reads, retaining in-frame beta chains. Here each entry gathers all rows of one CDR3 protein and keeps the most common genes and DNA. For this sample there are fewer than 130,000 distinct CDR3 sequences; approximately 80% appear just once. The top ten clonotypes cover approximately 22% of the sample. RNA was isolated from bulk unsorted tissue, and RNA quality was assessed with a NanoDrop ND-1000 and an Agilent 2100. Specimen: lung tumor tissue. The receptors originated from a man between 65 and 85 years old with non-small cell lung cancer.

A note on this clonotype: A read error may produce the germline difference seen at one junction end. The chain links TRBV6-1 to TRBJ2-3; either TRBD1 or TRBD2 may supply D (5 bases each). The CDR3 has 14 amino acids. From germline, CDR1 is MNHNS and CDR2 SASEGT. CDR3 loop: CASSDSGTGDTQYF. Here the CDR3 DNA reads TGTGCCAGCAGTGATTCCGGGACCGGAGATACACAGTATTTT.

V gene TRBV6-6 combines with J gene TRBJ2-3, with TRBD2 as a possible D gene (6 bases). The CDR3 is made up of 15 amino acids. V lost 7 bases and J lost 8, with 22 bases in between. CDR1 and CDR2 from the germline V gene are MNHNY and SVGAGI (reference sequence). The chain's CDR3 is CASTCRESSSVTQYF. The CDR3 DNA is TGTGCCAGCACCTGCCGGGAGTCTAGCTCAGTTACGCAGTATTTT.

As to this clonotype: A much larger clone lies one base from this, so it may be a read error. The V call is TRBV30, the J call TRBJ1-4; no definite D call. The CDR3 has 15 residues. Trimming removed 7 bases at V and 5 bases at J, with 20 bases between. CDR1 GTSNPN and CDR2 SVGIG come from the germline V gene (reference sequence). The CDR3 loop is CALERERRQNEKLFF. DNA for the CDR3: TGTGCCTTGGAACGCGAGAGGAGGCAAAATGAAAAACTGTTTTTT.

Comment on this clonotype: The junction departs from germline at one end; a sequencing error may be responsible. The gene calls are TRBV7-8 and TRBJ1-4; the D is unclear. Germline CDR1 SGHVS, CDR2 FQNEAQ. The CDR3 extends over 17 amino acids. The CDR3 here is CASTLGWRTATIEKLFF. DNA for the CDR3: TGTGCCAGCACCTTGGGTTGGCGAACTGCAACTATTGAAAAACTGTTTTTT.

In the case of this clonotype: One end of the junction varies from germline; a read error may be responsible. The rearrangement joins TRBV4-1 to TRBJ2-6; TRBD1 agrees at 8 bases. Per the germline V gene, CDR1 is MGHRA and CDR2 is YSYEKL. The CDR3 runs 19 residues. CDR3 residues: CASNQYVSGTGSGANVLTF. The CDR3 bases are TGCGCCAGCAACCAATATGTTTCCGGGACAGGCTCTGGGGCCAACGTCCTGACTTTC.

Of note for this clonotype: At one end, the junction sequence differs from germline, possibly due to a read error. The CDR3 loop reads CAIAVDSHTKAFF. For the CDR3, the DNA is TGTGCCATCGCGGTTGACTCGCACACTAAAGCTTTCTTT. V usage is TRBV12-3 or TRBV12-4 and J usage is TRBJ1-1; D remains unclear. The CDR3 runs to 13 residues.

A word on this clonotype: Compared with germline, one end of the junction differs, possibly owing to a read error. J is TRBJ2-1 and V is TRBV11-2; maybe TRBD2 (5 bases). CDR1 and CDR2 from the germline V gene are SGHAT and FQNNGV. The CDR3 loop spans 14 amino acids. This CDR3 is CASSLAKHYNEQFF. CDR3 bases: TGTGCTAGCAGCTTAGCGAAACACTACAATGAGCAGTTCTTC.

The rearrangement links TRBV6-5 to TRBJ1-2; 10 bases align to TRBD1. The CDR3 spans 13 residues. Germline V CDR1 and CDR2: MNHEY, SVGAGI. The V and J ends lost 7 bases and 6 bases, in that order; junction bases with no gene match: 5. The CDR3 region is CASKAGTGDGYTF. The CDR3 DNA reads TGTGCCAGCAAAGCTGGGACAGGGGATGGCTACACCTTC.